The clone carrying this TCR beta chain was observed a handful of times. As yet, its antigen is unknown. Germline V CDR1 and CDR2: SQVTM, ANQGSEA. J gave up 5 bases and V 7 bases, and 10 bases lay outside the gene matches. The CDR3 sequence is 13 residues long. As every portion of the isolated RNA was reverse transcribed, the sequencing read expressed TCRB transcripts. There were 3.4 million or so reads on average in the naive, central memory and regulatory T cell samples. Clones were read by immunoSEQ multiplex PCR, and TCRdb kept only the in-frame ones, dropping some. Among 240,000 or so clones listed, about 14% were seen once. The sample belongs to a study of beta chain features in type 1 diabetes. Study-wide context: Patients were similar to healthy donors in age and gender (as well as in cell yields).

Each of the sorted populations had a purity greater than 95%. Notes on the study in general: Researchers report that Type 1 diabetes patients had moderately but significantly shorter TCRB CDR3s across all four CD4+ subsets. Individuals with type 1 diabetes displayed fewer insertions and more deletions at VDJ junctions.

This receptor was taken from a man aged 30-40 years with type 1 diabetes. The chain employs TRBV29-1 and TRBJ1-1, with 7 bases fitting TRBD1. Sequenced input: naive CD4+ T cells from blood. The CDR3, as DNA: TGCAGCGCGCGCCTACAGGGGCTAACTGAAGCTTTCTTT. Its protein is CSARLQGLTEAFF.